Presented here are 23 T cell receptor beta chains from one specimen sequenced in a study of response to subunit inactivated influenza vaccine. TCRdb reprocessed the RT-PCR reads with MiXCR, giving one entry per CDR3 protein. Of 540,000 or so distinct CDR3 sequences in the sample, 10% to 15% were seen once. This specimen was PBMCs from blood, taken roughly 47 days after vaccination. The source is a man between 45 and 60 years old who received an inactivated influenza vaccine.

At least ten counts were recorded for this clonotype. DNA of the CDR3: TGTGCCACCAGTGATTCCCGAGCGGGGGACACCGGGGAGCTGTTTTTT. The encoded protein is CATSDSRAGDTGELFF. This rearrangement joins TRBV24-1 to TRBJ2-2, with TRBD2 matching over 8 bases. The ends lost 2 bases at V and 3 bases at J; junction bases unmatched: 4. The CDR3 is made up of 16 amino acids. The germline CDR1 and CDR2 sequences are KGHDR and SFDVKD.

This clonotype came up many times. V and J are TRBV4-3 and TRBJ2-2, with D perhaps given as TRBD1 or TRBD2 (5 bases each). Germline CDR1 is LGHNA and CDR2 is YSLEER. This CDR3 has 14 amino acids. V lost 1 base and J 6 bases, leaving 9 bases between the germline ends. CDR3 residues: CASSQAVGAGELFF. The DNA of the CDR3 is TGCGCCAGCAGCCAAGCGGTGGGGGCCGGGGAGCTGTTTTTT.

The chain joins TRBV9 to TRBJ2-5; D might be TRBD1 or TRBD2, each matching 6 bases. Trimming took off 0 bases at V and 5 bases at J, with 17 bases between the two ends. Germline loops: CDR1 SGDLS, CDR2 YYNGEE. The CDR3 consists of 16 residues. The CDR3, as DNA: TGTGCCAGCAGCGTAGCCGCATTGGGGGGCTTGGAGACCCAGTACTTC. Translation: CASSVAALGGLETQYF.

The chain carries TRBV20-1 and TRBJ2-2; 7 bases line up with TRBD1. Germline V gene lookup returns CDR1 DFQATT and CDR2 SNEGSKA (reference sequence). Germline trimming cut 1 base from V and 2 bases from J; bases unmatched to any gene: 13. CDR3 length: 18 amino acids. The CDR3 DNA follows: TGCAGTGCTAGAGGCCTCCTCGCCGGGACAGCTAACACCGGGGAGCTGTTTTTT. Amino acid sequence: CSARGLLAGTANTGELFF.

This clonotype has more than one count but fewer than ten. The chain links TRBV20-1 to TRBJ2-1, with D tentatively TRBD2 (5 bases). Germline CDR1 is DFQATT and CDR2 is SNEGSKA (reference sequence). The CDR3 totals 14 residues. The ends were cut back, 3 bases at V and 1 base at J, with 10 bases in the middle. The CDR3 region has the DNA TGCAGTGCTAGTCAGCGGAAGTCCTACAATGAGCAGTTCTTC. It translates to CSASQRKSYNEQFF.

This clonotype was seen only a few times. This chain's CDR3 is CASTPHAASGTYEQYF. As DNA, the CDR3 is TGTGCCAGCACCCCCCACGCGGCTAGCGGTACCTACGAGCAGTACTTC. This chain links TRBV7-2 with TRBJ2-7; 7 nucleotides agree with TRBD2. The germline gives CDR1 SGHTA, CDR2 FQGNSA. The CDR3 covers 16 residues. The junction had 14 bases not matched to a gene; V was cut back by 7 bases and J by 2 bases.

The chain has TRBV29-1 and TRBJ2-1; 9 positions match TRBD2. J gave up 3 bases and V 0 bases, and 3 bases lay outside the gene matches. The CDR3 has 15 amino acids. Per the germline V gene, CDR1 is SQVTM and CDR2 is ANQGSEA. The CDR3 here is CSVEEGSGSYNEQFF. CDR3 nucleotide sequence: TGCAGCGTTGAAGAAGGTAGCGGGAGCTACAATGAGCAGTTCTTC.

This clonotype was counted ten times or more. V and J are TRBV12-3 or TRBV12-4 and TRBJ2-3; D not certain. V was pared by 5 bases and J by 3 bases, with 9 bases between. The CDR3 is made up of 13 amino acids. The CDR3: CASSPSRTDTQYF. DNA for the CDR3: TGTGCCAGCAGTCCCTCTAGGACAGATACGCAGTATTTT.

This clonotype was recorded a few times. J is TRBJ2-2 and V is TRBV6-2 or TRBV6-3; a possible D gene is TRBD2 (6 bases). The V gene's germline CDR1 is MNHEY and CDR2 SVGEGT. The CDR3 spans 14 residues. V was trimmed by 2 bases and J by 4 bases, leaving 8 bases between them. The chain's CDR3 is CASSYGGTTGELFF. Here the CDR3 DNA reads TGTGCCAGCAGTTACGGGGGGACCACCGGGGAGCTGTTTTTT.

The rearrangement links TRBV29-1 to TRBJ1-2; 7 bases fit TRBD1. With V trimmed by 5 bases and J by 4 bases, 7 bases remained unmatched. Looked up from germline, CDR1 is SQVTM and CDR2 is ANQGSEA. CDR3 length: 13 amino acids. This chain's CDR3 is CSVSAGGSYGYTF. CDR3 nucleotide sequence: TGCAGCGTTTCTGCAGGGGGTAGCTATGGCTACACCTTC. Full variable domain (rest looked up from reference TRBV29-1 and TRBJ1-2): SAVISQKPSRDICQRGTSLTIQCQVDSQVTMMFWYRQQPGQSLTLIATANQGSEATYESGFVIDKFPISRPNLTFSTLTVSNMSPEDSSIYLCSVSAGGSYGYTFGSGTRLTVV.

This clonotype was detected only a few times. This chain connects TRBV5-1 to TRBJ2-2; TRBD2 matches 13 bases. The CDR3 is made up of 20 amino acids. V shed 3 bases, J shed 6 bases, and the junction held 17 bases outside the gene matches. From germline, CDR1 is SGHRS and CDR2 YFSETQ. CDR3 in amino acids: CASSSKPAGLAGSGSGELFF. The CDR3 DNA follows: TGCGCCAGCAGCTCGAAACCAGCGGGACTAGCGGGATCGGGGTCCGGGGAGCTGTTTTTT.

V gene TRBV20-1 combines with J gene TRBJ1-1; possibly TRBD1 for D (5 bases). The CDR3 runs to 14 residues. Between the trimmed V and J ends, which lost 3 bases and 2 bases, there was a span of 13 bases. CDR1 and CDR2 from the germline V gene are DFQATT and SNEGSKA (reference sequence). The CDR3 coding sequence is TGCAGTGCTAGGGCGGACACCGTTAACACTGAAGCTTTCTTT. Encoded protein: CSARADTVNTEAFF.

This rearrangement joins TRBV12-3 or TRBV12-4 to TRBJ2-7; possibly TRBD1 for D (7 bases). This CDR3 spans 15 amino acids. Trimming shortened V by 4 bases and J by 6 bases, and 19 bases separated the two germline ends. CDR3 sequence reads: CASSSPTGRSGEQYF. DNA of the CDR3: TGTGCCAGCAGTTCCCCGACAGGGAGGTCGGGCGAGCAGTACTTC.

This clonotype turned up a few times. The chain carries TRBV9 and TRBJ1-4, with a tentative D call TRBD1 (5 bases). Germline-derived CDR1 and CDR2 are SGDLS and YYNGEE. The CDR3 consists of 15 residues. The V end lost 0 bases, the J end lost 4 bases, and 10 bases lay between the germline ends. The CDR3 coding sequence is TGTGCCAGCAGCGTAGGAACAGGTATTAATGAAAAACTGTTTTTT. Its protein is CASSVGTGINEKLFF. Combining the CDR3 with reference TRBV9 and TRBJ1-4 gives the whole variable domain DSGVTQTPKHLITATGQRVTLRCSPRSGDLSVYWYQQSLDQGLQFLIQYYNGEERAKGNILERFSAQQFPDLHSELNLSSLELGDSALYFCASSVGTGINEKLFFGSGTQLSVL.

The rearrangement uses TRBV10-3 and TRBJ2-5; TRBD1 matches 10 bases. Germline V CDR1 and CDR2: ENHRY, SYGVKD. The CDR3 runs to 16 residues. Unmatched junction bases numbered 7, after V lost 2 bases and J lost 4 bases. Here the CDR3 DNA reads TGTGCCATCAGTGAGCCGGGACAGGGGATCTCAGAGACCCAGTACTTC. Its translation: CAISEPGQGISETQYF.

This clonotype was picked up many times. The V gene is TRBV29-1, the J gene TRBJ1-2; D is unresolved. Per the germline V gene, CDR1 is SQVTM and CDR2 is ANQGSEA. The CDR3 is 13 residues long. With 2 bases removed from V and 3 bases from J, the gap between germline ends came to 10 bases. The CDR3 loop is CSVERRHDYGYTF. The CDR3 DNA reads as TGCAGCGTTGAACGCCGACACGACTATGGCTACACCTTC.

With regard to this clonotype: One end of the junction fails to match germline, which may point to a read error. V gene TRBV9 combines with J gene TRBJ2-3, with D possibly called TRBD1 or TRBD2 (5 bases each). The CDR3 loop spans 13 amino acids. Germline CDR1 SGDLS, CDR2 YYNGEE. Written as DNA, the CDR3 is TGTGCCAGCAGCGTAGGGGACCGGGGTACGCATTATTTT. Translated: CASSVGDRGTHYF.

The chain joins TRBV7-9 to TRBJ2-7; 8 bases line up with TRBD2. The V gene end was trimmed by 0 bases and the J gene end by 2 bases; junction bases not matched to a gene: 9. The CDR3 consists of 17 residues. The germline CDR1 and CDR2 sequences are SEHNR and FQNEAQ (reference sequence). CDR3 DNA: TGTGCCAGCAGCTTAGCGCGAAGCGGGAGTCCACCCTACGAGCAGTACTTC. Its translation is CASSLARSGSPPYEQYF.

This chain uses TRBV28 with TRBJ1-5; TRBD1 might be the D (6 bases). The V end lost 4 bases, the J end lost 5 bases, and 12 bases lay between the germline ends. The CDR3 sequence is 14 residues long. Germline V lookup: CDR1 MDHEN, CDR2 SYDVKM. Written as DNA, the CDR3 is TGTGCCAGCAGTTCCGACAGGTTCGATCAGCCCCAGCATTTT. Protein: CASSSDRFDQPQHF. The full variable domain, completed using reference TRBV28 and TRBJ1-5, is DVKVTQSSRYLVKRTGEKVFLECVQDMDHENMFWYRQDPGLGLRLIYFSYDVKMKEKGDIPEGYSVSREKKERFSLILESASTNQTSMYLCASSSDRFDQPQHFGDGTRLSIL.

This clonotype turned up a few times. The rearrangement joins TRBV27 to TRBJ2-1, with TRBD1 matching 10 bases. The CDR3 runs to 16 residues. V shed 3 bases, J shed 5 bases, and the junction held 7 bases outside the gene matches. Germline loops: CDR1 MNHEY, CDR2 SMNVEV (reference sequence). CDR3 protein: CASSFLGQGLDNEQFF. CDR3 nucleotide sequence: TGTGCCAGCAGTTTTCTGGGACAGGGGTTGGACAATGAGCAGTTCTTC.

This clonotype was counted only a few times. This chain connects TRBV20-1 to TRBJ2-4, with 11 bases fitting TRBD2. After removal of 5 bases from V and 1 base from J, the junction contained 4 bases not matched to a gene. The CDR3 consists of 15 residues. Germline V gene sequence: CDR1 DFQATT, CDR2 SNEGSKA (reference sequence). CDR3 region: CSAGRTSGAKNIQYF. The CDR3 DNA reads as TGCAGTGCTGGGAGGACTAGCGGGGCCAAAAACATTCAGTACTTC.

This clonotype was seen more than once but under ten times. This chain joins TRBV11-1 and TRBJ2-7; D may be TRBD1 or TRBD2 (5 bases each). Trimming left V 5 bases short and J 3 bases short, with 11 bases between. The CDR3 sequence is 13 residues long. The germline V gene has CDR1 SGHAT and CDR2 FQDESV (reference sequence). The CDR3 reads CASSDTGLYEQYF. The CDR3 nucleotides read TGTGCCAGCAGCGATACAGGACTCTACGAGCAGTACTTC.

Remarks on this clonotype: One end of the junction is discordant with germline, which a read error may explain. The chain recombines TRBV5-6 with TRBJ1-2; D is undetermined. The CDR3 extends over 12 amino acids. Germline V gene sequence: CDR1 SGHDT, CDR2 YYEEEE. The CDR3 coding sequence is TGTGCCATCAGCTTGGTGGGAAGCGGCTACACCTTC. This sequence encodes CAISLVGSGYTF. Full variable domain (rest looked up from reference TRBV5-6 and TRBJ1-2): DAGVTQSPTHLIKTRGQQVTLRCSPKSGHDTVSWYQQALGQGPQFIFQYYEEEERQRGNFPDRFSGHQFPNYSSELNVNALLLGDSALYLCAISLVGSGYTFGSGTRLTVV.